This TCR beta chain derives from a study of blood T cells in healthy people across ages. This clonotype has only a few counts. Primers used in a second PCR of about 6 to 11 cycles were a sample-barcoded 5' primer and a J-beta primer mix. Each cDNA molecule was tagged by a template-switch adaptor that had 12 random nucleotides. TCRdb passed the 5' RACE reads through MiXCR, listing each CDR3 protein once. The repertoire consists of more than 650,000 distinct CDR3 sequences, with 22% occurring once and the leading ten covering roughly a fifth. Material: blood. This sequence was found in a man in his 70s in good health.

The CDR3 region is CASSPDRGHQPQHF. DNA for the CDR3: TGTGCCAGCAGTCCGGACAGGGGCCATCAGCCCCAGCATTTT. J is TRBJ1-5 and V is TRBV7-2; 9 bases fit TRBD1. Looked up from germline, CDR1 is SGHTA and CDR2 is FQGNSA. J gave up 5 bases and V 6 bases, and 5 bases lay outside the gene matches. The CDR3 totals 14 residues.